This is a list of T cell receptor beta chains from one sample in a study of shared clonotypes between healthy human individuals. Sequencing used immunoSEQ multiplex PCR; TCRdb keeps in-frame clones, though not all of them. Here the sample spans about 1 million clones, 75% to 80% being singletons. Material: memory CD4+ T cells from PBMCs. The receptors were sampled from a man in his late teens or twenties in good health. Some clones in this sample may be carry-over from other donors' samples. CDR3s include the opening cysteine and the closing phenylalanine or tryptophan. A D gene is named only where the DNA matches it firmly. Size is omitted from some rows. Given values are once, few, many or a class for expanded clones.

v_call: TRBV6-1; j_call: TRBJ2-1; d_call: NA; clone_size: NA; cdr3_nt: TGTGCCAGCAGCAAGCGGACCCTGGACAATGAGCAGTTCTTC; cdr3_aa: CASSKRTLDNEQFF
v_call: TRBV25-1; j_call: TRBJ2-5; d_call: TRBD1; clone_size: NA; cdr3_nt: TGTGCCAGCAGGGATTCACCGGGACAGGGAAAAGAGACCCAGTACTTC; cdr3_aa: CASRDSPGQGKETQYF
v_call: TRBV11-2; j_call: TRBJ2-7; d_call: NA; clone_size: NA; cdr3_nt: TGTGCCAGCAGCCCGACAGGTACCTACGAGCAGTACTTC; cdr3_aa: CASSPTGTYEQYF
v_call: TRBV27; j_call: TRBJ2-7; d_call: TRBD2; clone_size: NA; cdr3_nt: TGTGCCAGCAGTTTACGGGCGGGAGGGCCCCACGAGCAGTACTTC; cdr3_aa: CASSLRAGGPHEQYF
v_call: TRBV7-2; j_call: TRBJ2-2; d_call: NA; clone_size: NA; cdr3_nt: TGTGCCAGCAGCTTCAGGGCTGGCGGGGAGCTGTTTTTT; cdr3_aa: CASSFRAGGELFF
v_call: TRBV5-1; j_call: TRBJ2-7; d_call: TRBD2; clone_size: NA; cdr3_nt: TGCGCCAGCAGCTTGGAGTACAAATCAGGGACTAGCGGGAGGGTTCCCTACGAGCAGTACTTC; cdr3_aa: CASSLEYKSGTSGRVPYEQYF
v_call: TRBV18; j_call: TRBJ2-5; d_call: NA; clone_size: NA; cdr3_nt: TGTGCCAGCTCACCAGAGTGGGGTCAAGAGACCCAGTACTTC; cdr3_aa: CASSPEWGQETQYF
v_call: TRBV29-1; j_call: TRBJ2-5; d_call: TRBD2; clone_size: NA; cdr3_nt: TGCAGCGCCCCCCGTCCGGGACTAGCGGACCAAGAGACCCAGTACTTC; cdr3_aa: CSAPRPGLADQETQYF
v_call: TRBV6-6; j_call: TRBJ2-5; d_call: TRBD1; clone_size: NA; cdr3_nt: TGTGCCAGCAGTTCCCAGGGGGCTGCTGGGGAGACCCAGTACTTC; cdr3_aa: CASSSQGAAGETQYF
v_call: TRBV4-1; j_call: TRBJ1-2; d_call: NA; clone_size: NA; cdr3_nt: TGCGCCAGCACCCCTCTGTGGACAGCAAATCGGTATGGCTACACCTTC; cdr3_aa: CASTPLWTANRYGYTF
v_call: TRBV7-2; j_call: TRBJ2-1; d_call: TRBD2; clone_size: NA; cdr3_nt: TGTGCCAGCAGCTTTTATGGCGGGAGCTCCTACAATGAGCAGTTCTTC; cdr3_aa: CASSFYGGSSYNEQFF
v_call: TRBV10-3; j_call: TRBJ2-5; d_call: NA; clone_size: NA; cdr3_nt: TGTGCCATCAACCCAGGGGATCAAGAGACCCAGTACTTC; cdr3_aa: CAINPGDQETQYF
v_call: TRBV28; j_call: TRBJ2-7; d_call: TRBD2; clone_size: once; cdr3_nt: TGTGCCAGCAGTACAAGGACTAGCGGCGCGACCTACGAGCAGTACTTC; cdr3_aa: CASSTRTSGATYEQYF
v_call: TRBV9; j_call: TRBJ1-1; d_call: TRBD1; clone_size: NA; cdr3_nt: TGTGCCAGCAGCGTACAGGCAGGGGGCGCGGGCACTGAAGCTTTCTTT; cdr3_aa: CASSVQAGGAGTEAFF
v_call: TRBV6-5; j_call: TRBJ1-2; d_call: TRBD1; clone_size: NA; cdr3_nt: TGTGCCAGCAGTTACACCGGGACAGGGACCTATGGCTACACCTTC; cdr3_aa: CASSYTGTGTYGYTF
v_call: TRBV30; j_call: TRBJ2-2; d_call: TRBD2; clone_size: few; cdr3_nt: TGTGCCTGGAGTAGACTAGCGGGCCGATTCACCGGGGAGCTGTTTTTT; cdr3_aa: CAWSRLAGRFTGELFF
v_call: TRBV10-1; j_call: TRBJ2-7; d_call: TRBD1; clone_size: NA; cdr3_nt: TGCGCCAGCAGTGGGACAGGGGGTCGCTACGAGCAGTACTTC; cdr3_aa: CASSGTGGRYEQYF
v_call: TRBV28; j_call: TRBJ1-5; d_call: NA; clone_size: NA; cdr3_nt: TGTGCCAGCAGCAGACAGATTAATCAGCCCCAGCATTTT; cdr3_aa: CASSRQINQPQHF
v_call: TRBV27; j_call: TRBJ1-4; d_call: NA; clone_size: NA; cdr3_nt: TGTGCCAGCAGTCCCCAACAGGTGTATAATGAAAAACTGTTTTTT; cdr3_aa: CASSPQQVYNEKLFF
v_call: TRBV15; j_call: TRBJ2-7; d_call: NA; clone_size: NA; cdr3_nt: TGTGCCACCGGGGGACGGATCCTCTACGAGCAGTACTTC; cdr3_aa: CATGGRILYEQYF
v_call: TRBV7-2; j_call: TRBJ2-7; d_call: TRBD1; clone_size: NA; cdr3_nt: TGTGCCAGCAGCCCGACAGGGGGCACCTACGAGCAGTACTTC; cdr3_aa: CASSPTGGTYEQYF
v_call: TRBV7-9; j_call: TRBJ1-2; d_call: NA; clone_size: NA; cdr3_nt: TGTGCCAGCAGCTCGGACACCTATGGCTACACCTTC; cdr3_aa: CASSSDTYGYTF
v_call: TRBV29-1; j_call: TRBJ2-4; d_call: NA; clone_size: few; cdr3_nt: TGCAGCGGTGGGACAGCCAAAAACATTCAGTACTTC; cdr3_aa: CSGGTAKNIQYF
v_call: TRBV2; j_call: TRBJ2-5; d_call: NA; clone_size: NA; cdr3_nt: TGTGCCAGCGTTGATTACACGCGTAGGGAGACCCAGTACTTC; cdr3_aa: CASVDYTRRETQYF
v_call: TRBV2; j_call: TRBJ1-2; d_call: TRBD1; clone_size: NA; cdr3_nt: TGTGCCAGCAGGCGGGACAGGGGGCTCATCTATGGCTACACCTTC; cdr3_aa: CASRRDRGLIYGYTF
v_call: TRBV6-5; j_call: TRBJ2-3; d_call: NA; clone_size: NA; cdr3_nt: TGTGCCAGCAGACCGGGGTACTTAACAGATACGCAGTATTTT; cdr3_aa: CASRPGYLTDTQYF
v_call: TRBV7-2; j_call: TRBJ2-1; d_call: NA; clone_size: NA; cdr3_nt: TGTGCCAGCAGCTTACAGGGGGGGTTAAATGAGCAGTTCTTC; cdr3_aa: CASSLQGGLNEQFF
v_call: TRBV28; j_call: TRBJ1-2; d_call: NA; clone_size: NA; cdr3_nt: TGTGCCAGCAGCTACCAGCGCCGTGGGGGCTACACCTTC; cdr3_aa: CASSYQRRGGYTF
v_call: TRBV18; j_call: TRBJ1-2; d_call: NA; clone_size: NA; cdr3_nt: TGTGCCAGCTCACCGCTCGACGGCGGAAAAACCTTC; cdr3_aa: CASSPLDGGKTF
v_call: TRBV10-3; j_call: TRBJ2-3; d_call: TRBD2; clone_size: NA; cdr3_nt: TGTGCCATCAGAGCTGGGACTAGCGGCGACAGGGATACGCAGTATTTT; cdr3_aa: CAIRAGTSGDRDTQYF
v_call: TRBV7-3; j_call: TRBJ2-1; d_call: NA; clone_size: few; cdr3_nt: TGTGCCAGCAGCCCAGGGGGGATAAGCACCTACAATGAGCAGTTCTTC; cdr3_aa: CASSPGGISTYNEQFF
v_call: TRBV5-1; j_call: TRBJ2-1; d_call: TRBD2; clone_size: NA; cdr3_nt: TGCGCCAGCCTACCCATAGCGGGAGTCTTCTACAATGAGCAGTTCTTC; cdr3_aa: CASLPIAGVFYNEQFF
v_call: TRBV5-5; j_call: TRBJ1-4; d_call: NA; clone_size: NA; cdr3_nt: TGTGCCAGCAGCCCCGGAATAACTAATGAAAAACTGTTTTTT; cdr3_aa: CASSPGITNEKLFF
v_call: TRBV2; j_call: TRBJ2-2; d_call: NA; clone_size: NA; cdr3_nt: TGTGCCAGCAGTGAAGCAAGTTGGTCCGGGGAGCTGTTTTTT; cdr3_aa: CASSEASWSGELFF
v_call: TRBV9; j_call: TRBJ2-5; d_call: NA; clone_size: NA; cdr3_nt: TGTGCCAGCAGCGCAGACTTGTACCAAGAGACCCAGTACTTC; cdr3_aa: CASSADLYQETQYF
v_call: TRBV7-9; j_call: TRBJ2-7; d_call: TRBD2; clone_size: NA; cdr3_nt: TGTGCCAGCAGCCCCGGTGCGGGAGGTGACGAGCAGTACTTC; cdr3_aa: CASSPGAGGDEQYF
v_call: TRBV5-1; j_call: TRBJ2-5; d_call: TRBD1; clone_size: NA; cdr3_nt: TGCGCCAGCAGCTTAGAAGGGACAGGGGAAGAGACCCAGTACTTC; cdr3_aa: CASSLEGTGEETQYF
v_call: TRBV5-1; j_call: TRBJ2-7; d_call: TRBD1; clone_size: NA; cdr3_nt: TGCGCCAGCAGCTTGAGCCGGACAGGACCTTTGGAGCAGTACTTC; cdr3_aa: CASSLSRTGPLEQYF
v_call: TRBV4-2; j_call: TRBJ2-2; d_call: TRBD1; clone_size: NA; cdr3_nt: TGTGCCAGCAGCCACACCCTCGACAGGGGAACCGGGGAGCTGTTTTTT; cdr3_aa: CASSHTLDRGTGELFF
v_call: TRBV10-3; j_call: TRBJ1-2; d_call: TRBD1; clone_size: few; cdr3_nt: TGTGCCATCAGTGAGTCCAGGGGGCTAAGCTATGGCTACACCTTC; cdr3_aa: CAISESRGLSYGYTF
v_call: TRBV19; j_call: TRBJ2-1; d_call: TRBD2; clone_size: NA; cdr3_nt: TGTGCCAGTAGTATTAGCGGGAGCAACAATGAGCAGTTCTTC; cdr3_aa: CASSISGSNNEQFF
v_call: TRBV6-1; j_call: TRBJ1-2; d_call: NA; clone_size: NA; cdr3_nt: TGTGCCAGCAGTGAACAGGGGTTCTATGGCTACACCTTC; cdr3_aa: CASSEQGFYGYTF
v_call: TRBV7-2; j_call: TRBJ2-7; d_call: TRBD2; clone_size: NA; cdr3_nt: TGTGCCAGCAGCCCCAGGGGACTAGCGGGAGGCTACGAGCAGTACTTC; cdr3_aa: CASSPRGLAGGYEQYF
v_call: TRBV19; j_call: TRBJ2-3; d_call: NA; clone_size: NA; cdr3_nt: TGTGCCAGTAGTATTGGGCGACTAGGTAGCACAGATACGCAGTATTTT; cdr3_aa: CASSIGRLGSTDTQYF
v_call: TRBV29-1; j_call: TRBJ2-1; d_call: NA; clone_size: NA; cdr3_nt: TGCAGCTCTTTGGGCCCTTCAAGGGAGCAGTTCTTC; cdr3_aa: CSSLGPSREQFF
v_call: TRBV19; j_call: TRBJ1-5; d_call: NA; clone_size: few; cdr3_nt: TGTGCCAGTAGTCTAGGACAGCCTCTCAATCAGCCCCAGCATTTT; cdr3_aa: CASSLGQPLNQPQHF
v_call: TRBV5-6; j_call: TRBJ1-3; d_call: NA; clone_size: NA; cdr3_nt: TGTGCCAGCAGCTTGGGCGATCCTTCTGGAAACACCATATATTTT; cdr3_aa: CASSLGDPSGNTIYF
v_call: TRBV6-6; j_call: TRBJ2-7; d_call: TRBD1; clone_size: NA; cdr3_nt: TGTGCCAGCATGATGGAGACAGGGGGCTACGAGCAGTACTTC; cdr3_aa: CASMMETGGYEQYF
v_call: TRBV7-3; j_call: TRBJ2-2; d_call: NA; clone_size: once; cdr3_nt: TGTGCCAGCAGCCTTACTGGTACCCGCCCCACCGGGGAGCTGTTTTTT; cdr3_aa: CASSLTGTRPTGELFF
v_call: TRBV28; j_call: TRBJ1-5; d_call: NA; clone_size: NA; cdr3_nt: TGTGCCAGCAGTCGCTCGTTTTCAGTTCAGCCCCAGCATTTT; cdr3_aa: CASSRSFSVQPQHF
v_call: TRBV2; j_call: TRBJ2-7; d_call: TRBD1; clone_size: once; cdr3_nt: TGTGCCAGCAAGCCCCGACAGGGGGCCTACGAGCAGTACTTC; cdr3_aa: CASKPRQGAYEQYF
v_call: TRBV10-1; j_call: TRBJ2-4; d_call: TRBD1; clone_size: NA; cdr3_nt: TGCGCCAGCAGCGCCGGGACAGGGGATCTAGCCAAAAACATTCAGTACTTC; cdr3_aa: CASSAGTGDLAKNIQYF
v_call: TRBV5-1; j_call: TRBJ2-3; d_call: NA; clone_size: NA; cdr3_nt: TGCGCCAGCAGCTTGGTCCCGGCCTCTAGCACAGATACGCAGTATTTT; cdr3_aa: CASSLVPASSTDTQYF
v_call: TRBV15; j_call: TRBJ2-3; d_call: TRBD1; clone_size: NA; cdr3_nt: TGTGCCACCAGCAGAGATCGTGTCCCGGACAGGGGACAGGCAGATACGCAGTATTTT; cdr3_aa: CATSRDRVPDRGQADTQYF
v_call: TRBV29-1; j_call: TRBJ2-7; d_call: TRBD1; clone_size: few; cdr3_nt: TGCAGCGCCCTGGGACAGGGGAGCTACGAGCAGTACTTC; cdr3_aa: CSALGQGSYEQYF
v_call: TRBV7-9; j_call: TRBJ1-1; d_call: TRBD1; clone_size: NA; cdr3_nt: TGTGCCAGCAGTCTCGACAGGGACTATGAAGCTTTCTTT; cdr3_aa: CASSLDRDYEAFF
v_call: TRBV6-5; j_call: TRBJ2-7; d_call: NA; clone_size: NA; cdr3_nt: TGTGCCAGCAGTTATGGGCCCCGATACGAGCAGTACTTC; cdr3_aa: CASSYGPRYEQYF